This TCR beta chain is drawn from a study of memory CD4+ T cells and cytomegalovirus serostatus. Overall study: Of the healthy Belgian adults, 8 to 10 were CMV seropositive and 24 seronegative.

Overall study results and limits: CD4+ memory repertoires contained about two fifths of the roughly 160 reported CMV TCRbeta sequences.

Single viable CD3+CD4+CD8-CD45RO+ cells were sorted as the memory CD4+ T cells. Serum IgG to CMV pp150, pp28, p38 and p52 defined serostatus. V lost 9 bases and J lost 1; bases outside the gene matches: 5. This CDR3 contains 13 residues. Germline values: CDR1 LNHDA, CDR2 SQIVND (reference sequence). As processed by the authors: After removing out-of-frame reads, around 2.2 million distinct TCRbeta sequences remained. The table came from immunoSEQ multiplex PCR; TCRdb's copy has only in-frame clones and leaves some out. V, J and clone size derive from that table, while D and trimming were established from the DNA sequence. The sample holds about 62,000 clones; about 80% are singletons and the top ten take approximately 4.5%. A note on this clone: Its matching antigen is unknown.

Material: memory CD4+ T cells from blood. The chain recombines TRBV19 with TRBJ1-1; TRBD1 matches at 7 bases. The TCR comes from an adult in good health and CMV-seropositive. CDR3 sequence reads: CARKGAGNTEAFF. CDR3 in DNA: TGTGCCAGAAAGGGGGCGGGGAACACTGAAGCTTTCTTT.